Listed below are T cell receptor beta chains from one sample, sequenced in a study of blood T cell repertoires in COVID-19. Assay: immunoSEQ multiplex PCR; the TCRdb copy retains only in-frame clones and omits some. The repertoire holds about 160,000 clones, with over 70% as singletons. Sequences were obtained from PBMCs or T cells enriched from blood (not recorded which). The receptors stem from a woman in her forties with acute COVID-19. CDR3s include the opening cysteine and the closing phenylalanine or tryptophan. A D gene is named only where the DNA matches it firmly. A row's size may be missing; if present it is once, few, many or a size class.

J: TRBJ2-2; V: TRBV5-4; length: 14; size: NA; D: NA; DNA: TGTGCCAGCAGCTTGGGGAGGGATACCGGGGAGCTGTTTTTT; CDR3: CASSLGRDTGELFF
J: TRBJ1-1; V: TRBV29-1; length: 12; size: NA; D: NA; DNA: TGCAGCGCCAGGGGTTCTAACACTGAAGCTTTCTTT; CDR3: CSARGSNTEAFF
J: TRBJ2-3; V: TRBV11-3; length: 14; size: NA; D: TRBD1; DNA: TGTGCCAGCAGCACACAGGGGGCGGGAGATACGCAGTATTTT; CDR3: CASSTQGAGDTQYF
J: TRBJ2-3; V: TRBV5-1; length: 15; size: NA; D: TRBD2; DNA: TGCGCCAGCAGCCGGACTAGCGGGAGAACAGATACGCAGTATTTT; CDR3: CASSRTSGRTDTQYF
J: TRBJ2-5; V: TRBV11-3; length: 16; size: NA; D: NA; DNA: TGTGCCAGCAGCTCCGACATTTCAGGCGGACTAGAGACCCAGTACTTC; CDR3: CASSSDISGGLETQYF
J: TRBJ1-2; V: TRBV7-9; length: 15; size: NA; D: TRBD1; DNA: TGTGCCAGCAGACCACAGAACAGGGGTTTGGATGGCTACACCTTC; CDR3: CASRPQNRGLDGYTF
J: TRBJ2-7; V: TRBV5-1; length: 15; size: NA; D: TRBD1; DNA: TGCGCCAGCAGCTGGTCGGGACAGGGTACCTACGAGCAGTACTTC; CDR3: CASSWSGQGTYEQYF
J: TRBJ1-2; V: TRBV19; length: 12; size: NA; D: TRBD1; DNA: TGTGCCACCTCGGACAGGGTTGGTGGCTACACCTTC; CDR3: CATSDRVGGYTF
J: TRBJ1-1; V: TRBV27; length: 13; size: NA; D: NA; DNA: TGTGCCAGCAGCTCAGGGGATGCGACTGAAGCTTTCTTT; CDR3: CASSSGDATEAFF
J: TRBJ1-2; V: TRBV2; length: 14; size: NA; D: NA; DNA: TGTGCCAGCACCATCAGGGCAGCTAACTATGGCTACACCTTC; CDR3: CASTIRAANYGYTF
J: TRBJ1-6; V: TRBV25-1; length: 17; size: NA; D: NA; DNA: TGTGCCAGCAGACCAAGACACGGGAGCTCCTATAATTCACCCCTCCACTTT; CDR3: CASRPRHGSSYNSPLHF
J: TRBJ2-1; V: TRBV5-1; length: 18; size: once; D: NA; DNA: TGCGCCAGCAGCTCACCCCCCGCACTACGATTGAGAAGCAATGAGCAGTTCTTC; CDR3: CASSSPPALRLRSNEQFF
J: TRBJ2-3; V: TRBV27; length: 14; size: NA; D: TRBD1; DNA: TGTGCCAGCAGCCCGGGACAGGGGATAGATACGCAGTATTTT; CDR3: CASSPGQGIDTQYF
J: TRBJ2-2; V: TRBV27; length: 15; size: NA; D: NA; DNA: TGTGCCAGCTCCCATTGGCTGATGAACACCGGGGAGCTGTTTTTT; CDR3: CASSHWLMNTGELFF
J: TRBJ2-3; V: TRBV19; length: 16; size: NA; D: NA; DNA: TGTGCCAGTAGGAGCGCCGGACGGGGTAGCACAGATACGCAGTATTTT; CDR3: CASRSAGRGSTDTQYF
J: TRBJ1-1; V: TRBV15; length: 13; size: NA; D: NA; DNA: TGTGCCACGTACGGGGGATATAACACTGAAGCTTTCTTT; CDR3: CATYGGYNTEAFF
J: TRBJ2-2; V: TRBV5-6; length: 16; size: NA; D: TRBD2; DNA: TGTGCCAGCAGCTTGTTAAGCGGGAGGGCCACCGGGGAGCTGTTTTTT; CDR3: CASSLLSGRATGELFF
J: TRBJ2-1; V: TRBV6-5; length: 16; size: NA; D: TRBD2; DNA: TGTGCCAGCAGTTGGCGACTAGCGGGAGGCACAGATGAGCAGTTCTTC; CDR3: CASSWRLAGGTDEQFF
J: TRBJ1-2; V: TRBV21-1; length: 14; size: NA; D: NA; DNA: TGTGCCAGCAGCAAAGGTCCAGAAGCGGATGGCTACACCTTC; CDR3: CASSKGPEADGYTF
J: TRBJ2-7; V: TRBV29-1; length: 12; size: NA; D: NA; DNA: TGCAGCGTTGTGGTCGCCGGTTACGAGCAGTACTTC; CDR3: CSVVVAGYEQYF
J: TRBJ1-5; V: TRBV10-3; length: 16; size: once; D: NA; DNA: TGTGCCATCAGTGAGTCTTATGGGGGCTCAAATCAGCCCCAGCATTTT; CDR3: CAISESYGGSNQPQHF
J: TRBJ1-1; V: TRBV9; length: 14; size: NA; D: NA; DNA: TGTGCCAGCAGCGTAGGTCCAGGGACAACTGAAGCTTTCTTT; CDR3: CASSVGPGTTEAFF
J: TRBJ2-3; V: TRBV6-4; length: 14; size: NA; D: TRBD2; DNA: TGTGCCAGCAGTAAGACTAGCGGCACAGATACGCAGTATTTT; CDR3: CASSKTSGTDTQYF
J: TRBJ1-6; V: TRBV6-2/TRBV6-3; length: 14; size: NA; D: NA; DNA: TGTGCCAGCAGTTACGACTCACAGGTTTCACCCCTCCACTTT; CDR3: CASSYDSQVSPLHF
J: TRBJ2-7; V: TRBV5-1; length: 15; size: NA; D: TRBD2; DNA: TGCGCCAGCAGCTTGGTGACTAGCGGGAACAACGAGCAGTACTTC; CDR3: CASSLVTSGNNEQYF
J: TRBJ2-2; V: TRBV6-1; length: 12; size: NA; D: NA; DNA: TGTGCCAGCAGTTTTAACGGCGGGGAGCTGTTTTTT; CDR3: CASSFNGGELFF
J: TRBJ1-2; V: TRBV6-5; length: 12; size: NA; D: TRBD1; DNA: TGTGCCAGCATGACAGGGGTCAAAGGCTACACCTTC; CDR3: CASMTGVKGYTF
J: TRBJ2-7; V: TRBV6-5; length: 16; size: NA; D: NA; DNA: TGTGCCAGCAGTTATTTCGCTAGCGTTTTTCCCGGCGAGCAGTACTTC; CDR3: CASSYFASVFPGEQYF
J: TRBJ1-1; V: TRBV5-4; length: 15; size: few; D: NA; DNA: TGTGCCAGCAGGTACGACAGAGCCATGAACACTGAAGCTTTCTTT; CDR3: CASRYDRAMNTEAFF
J: TRBJ2-7; V: TRBV2; length: 15; size: few; D: NA; DNA: TGTGCCAGCAGTGTTTCGGGGTCGGGCCCCTACGAGCAGTACTTC; CDR3: CASSVSGSGPYEQYF
J: TRBJ1-3; V: TRBV5-6; length: 15; size: NA; D: TRBD1; DNA: TGTGCCAGCAGCTTGGGGTTAGGGGGCTACTACACCATATATTTT; CDR3: CASSLGLGGYYTIYF
J: TRBJ1-2; V: TRBV7-2; length: 13; size: NA; D: TRBD1; DNA: TGTGCCAGCAGCCGCACAGGGGCCTATGGCTACACCTTC; CDR3: CASSRTGAYGYTF
J: TRBJ2-2; V: TRBV7-9; length: 14; size: NA; D: NA; DNA: TGTGCCAGCAGCTACGGGAGCTTGACCGGGGAGCTGTTTTTT; CDR3: CASSYGSLTGELFF
J: TRBJ2-3; V: TRBV5-1; length: 12; size: NA; D: NA; DNA: TGCGCCAGCAGCTTGGAGGGAGAGACGCAGTATTTT; CDR3: CASSLEGETQYF
J: TRBJ2-3; V: TRBV7-6; length: 16; size: NA; D: NA; DNA: TGTGCCAGCAGCACTTTAGGAGGGGCCCTTACAGATACGCAGTATTTT; CDR3: CASSTLGGALTDTQYF
J: TRBJ1-1; V: TRBV12-5; length: 13; size: NA; D: TRBD1; DNA: TGTGCTAGTGGTTGGACGGGACAGCCTGAAGCTTTCTTT; CDR3: CASGWTGQPEAFF
J: TRBJ2-2; V: TRBV6-5; length: 14; size: few; D: TRBD2; DNA: TGTGCCAGCTGGGGGGGACGAGACACCGGGGAGCTGTTTTTT; CDR3: CASWGGRDTGELFF
J: TRBJ1-4; V: TRBV3-1/TRBV3-2; length: 15; size: few; D: NA; DNA: TGTGCCAGCAGCCCCGACAGTGCAACTAATGAAAAACTGTTTTTT; CDR3: CASSPDSATNEKLFF
J: TRBJ1-4; V: TRBV6-5; length: 12; size: many; D: NA; DNA: TGTGCCAGCAGGGACACGAATGAAAAACTGTTTTTT; CDR3: CASRDTNEKLFF
J: TRBJ2-1; V: TRBV5-1; length: 14; size: NA; D: NA; DNA: TGCGCCAGCAGCCCTCTAACCCCCCTCAATGAGCAGTTCTTC; CDR3: CASSPLTPLNEQFF
J: TRBJ1-2; V: TRBV6-5; length: 15; size: NA; D: NA; DNA: TGTGCCAGCAGTCCAATCGGGGGGGCGCTTTATGGCTACACCTTC; CDR3: CASSPIGGALYGYTF